The 17 T cell receptor beta chains below come from one sample, sequenced in a study of shared clonotypes between healthy human individuals. The data were produced by immunoSEQ multiplex PCR, yet TCRdb's version contains in-frame clones alone and is incomplete. Here the sample spans around 2,000,000 clones, about 93% being singletons. The naive CD8 fraction comprised CD45RO-negative cells positively selected for CCR7 and excluded terminally differentiated effector memory CD45RA+ cells. The sample taken for sequencing was naive CD8+ T cells from PBMCs. These receptors all stem from a man aged 18 to 29 in good health. Some clones in this sample may be carry-over from other donors' samples.

This chain connects TRBV5-6 to TRBJ2-3, with D possibly being TRBD1 (6 bases). The germline V gene has CDR1 SGHDT and CDR2 YYEEEE. This CDR3 region has 15 residues. Trimming cost V 4 bases and J 2 bases, with 14 bases left between them. The CDR3 loop reads CASSRWTVYTDTQYF. CDR3 coding DNA: TGTGCCAGCAGCCGATGGACAGTTTACACAGATACGCAGTATTTT.

This chain uses TRBV6-1 with TRBJ2-1; TRBD1 matches 12 bases. V shed 4 bases, J shed 9 bases, and the junction held 7 bases outside the gene matches. In germline, CDR1 is MNHNS, CDR2 SASEGT. The CDR3 length is 15 residues. CDR3 sequence: CASSAWDRGLGEQFF. The CDR3 DNA sequence: TGTGCCAGCAGTGCCTGGGACAGGGGGCTAGGTGAGCAGTTCTTC.

J is TRBJ1-5 and V is TRBV6-1, with D possibly TRBD1 on 5 matching bases. CDR1 and CDR2 (germline): MNHNS, SASEGT. Between the trimmed V and J ends, which lost 3 bases and 5 bases, there was a span of 17 bases. There are 16 residues in the CDR3. In DNA form, the CDR3 reads TGTGCCAGCAGTGATCCAGGACAAGTCCTCGATCAGCCCCAGCATTTT. Amino acids: CASSDPGQVLDQPQHF.

The rearrangement uses TRBV23-1 and TRBJ2-7; maybe TRBD1 (6 bases). TRBV23-1 is filed as an ORF, its function uncertain. There are 13 residues in the CDR3. V lost 7 bases and J 6 bases, leaving 16 bases between the germline ends. The CDR3 region is CASTGAIKGEQYF. As DNA, the CDR3 is TGCGCCAGCACAGGGGCCATCAAGGGCGAGCAGTACTTC.

This sequence joins TRBV27 and TRBJ2-4; D possibly matches TRBD1 or TRBD2 (6 bases each). CDR3 size: 16 residues. CDR1 and CDR2 from the germline V gene are MNHEY and SMNVEV (reference sequence). Between the trimmed V and J ends, which lost 4 bases and 0 bases, there was a span of 13 bases. The CDR3 spells CASSWGAKLAKNIQYF. Here the CDR3 DNA reads TGTGCCAGCAGTTGGGGGGCTAAACTAGCCAAAAACATTCAGTACTTC.

The CDR3 region has the DNA TGTGCCAGCAGCTCCTCCGGGACAGGGGGCCCGAATGAGCAGTTCTTC. Its protein product is CASSSSGTGGPNEQFF. This chain connects TRBV7-3 to TRBJ2-1; 12 bases fit TRBD1. The J segment lost 7 bases and the V segment lost 4 bases, leaving 8 bases of the junction unmatched. The CDR3 totals 16 residues. CDR1 is SGHTA, CDR2 FQGTGA, per germline.

The chain carries TRBV4-3 and TRBJ2-1; 11 bases map to TRBD2. After removal of 3 bases from V and 1 base from J, the junction contained 2 bases not matched to a gene. Germline V lookup: CDR1 LGHNA, CDR2 YSLEER. The CDR3 sequence is 16 residues long. In nucleotides, the CDR3 is TGCGCCAGCAGCCAGGGACTAGCGGTTTCCTACAATGAGCAGTTCTTC. Its protein product is CASSQGLAVSYNEQFF.

This clone has a single count. The chain is built from TRBV7-9 and TRBJ2-2; a weak D match, TRBD1 (6 bases). V was trimmed by 4 bases and J by 0 bases, leaving 9 bases between them. Per germline, CDR1 SEHNR and CDR2 FQNEAQ (reference sequence). The CDR3 consists of 15 residues. Here the CDR3 DNA reads TGTGCCAGCAGCTCCGGACAGCCGAACACCGGGGAGCTGTTTTTT. Translation: CASSSGQPNTGELFF.

This sequence joins TRBV28 and TRBJ2-2; D call uncertain. Germline CDR1 MDHEN, CDR2 SYDVKM. The CDR3 contains 13 residues. V shed 6 bases and J shed 3 bases, with 8 bases lying between them. In DNA, the CDR3 is TGTGCCAGCAGCCCTACCCACACCGGGGAGCTGTTTTTT. This encodes CASSPTHTGELFF. Complete variable domain (other parts from reference TRBV28 and TRBJ2-2): DVKVTQSSRYLVKRTGEKVFLECVQDMDHENMFWYRQDPGLGLRLIYFSYDVKMKEKGDIPEGYSVSREKKERFSLILESASTNQTSMYLCASSPTHTGELFFGEGSRLTVL.

About this clone: This CDR3 is also generated by other DNA sequences in the sample. The genes are TRBV7-9 and TRBJ2-7; 11 bases line up with TRBD2. This CDR3 spans 15 amino acids. Trimming took 5 bases from V and 0 from J; bases not matched to a gene: 3. The germline V gene has CDR1 SEHNR and CDR2 FQNEAQ (reference sequence). The CDR3 loop reads CASSLTSGGSYEQYF. The CDR3 region has the DNA TGTGCCAGCAGCCTAACTAGCGGGGGCTCCTACGAGCAGTACTTC. Drawing the rest from reference TRBV7-9 and TRBJ2-7, the complete variable domain is DTGVSQNPRHKITKRGQNVTFRCDPISEHNRLYWYRQTLGQGPEFLTYFQNEAQLEKSRLLSDRFSAERPKGSFSTLEIQRTEQGDSAMYLCASSLTSGGSYEQYFGPGTRLTVT.

The chain has TRBV29-1 and TRBJ2-5; TRBD2 agrees at 11 bases. CDR3 size: 15 residues. Germline V gene lookup returns CDR1 SQVTM and CDR2 ANQGSEA. The V gene end was trimmed by 6 bases and the J gene end by 4 bases; junction bases not matched to a gene: 10. The CDR3 sequence: CSVGYSGRAGETQYF. For the CDR3, the DNA is TGCAGCGTCGGTTATAGCGGGAGGGCCGGAGAGACCCAGTACTTC.

This clone was observed a single time. This chain connects TRBV6-5 to TRBJ1-3; 7 positions agree with TRBD1. J lost 1 base, V lost 6 bases, and 6 bases had no gene match. The CDR3 extends over 15 amino acids. CDR1 and CDR2 from the germline V gene are MNHEY and SVGAGI. The CDR3 sequence is CASRKQGLSGNTIYF. CDR3 bases: TGTGCCAGCAGAAAACAGGGGTTGTCTGGAAACACCATATATTTT.

This clone was recorded once. The genes are TRBV11-2 and TRBJ1-5; D is undetermined. With 2 bases removed from V and 0 bases from J, the gap between germline ends came to 20 bases. Per germline, CDR1 SGHAT and CDR2 FQNNGV. CDR3 length: 19 residues. CDR3 sequence (DNA): TGTGCCAGCAGCTTACCAGCCCGGGCCCGAAGGTATAGCAATCAGCCCCAGCATTTT. This sequence encodes CASSLPARARRYSNQPQHF. The full variable domain, rest sourced from reference TRBV11-2 and TRBJ1-5, is EAGVAQSPRYKIIEKRQSVAFWCNPISGHATLYWYQQILGQGPKLLIQFQNNGVVDDSQLPKDRFSAERLKGVDSTLKIQPAKLEDSAVYLCASSLPARARRYSNQPQHFGDGTRLSIL.

The chain joins TRBV2 to TRBJ2-2, with D possibly TRBD1 on 5 matching bases. The CDR3 has 16 residues. The germline V gene has CDR1 SNHLY and CDR2 FYNNEI. V lost 7 bases and J lost 9, with 24 bases in between. CDR3 amino acids: CASTNTRVWKNRELFF. CDR3 sequence (DNA): TGTGCCAGCACAAATACCAGGGTATGGAAAAATCGGGAGCTGTTTTTT.

V gene TRBV19 combines with J gene TRBJ1-3; D not certain. Germline lookup yields CDR1 LNHDA and CDR2 SQIVND (reference sequence). The CDR3 has 15 amino acids. Trimming shortened V by 7 bases and J by 1 base, and 14 bases separated the two germline ends. DNA of the CDR3: TGTGCCAGTACCTCCATGTATTGGTCTGGAAACACCATATATTTT. Residues: CASTSMYWSGNTIYF.

As concerns this clone: The same CDR3 arises from other DNA sequences in this sample as well. This chain uses TRBV15 with TRBJ1-4, with D unresolved. The V and J ends lost 0 bases and 4 bases respectively, with 9 bases between them. Germline assignment: CDR1 LNHNV and CDR2 YYDKDF (reference sequence). The CDR3 length is 15 residues. The CDR3 sequence is CATSRDGQINEKLFF. CDR3 DNA: TGTGCCACCAGCAGAGATGGCCAGATTAATGAAAAACTGTTTTTT. Drawing the rest from reference TRBV15 and TRBJ1-4, the complete variable domain is DAMVIQNPRYQVTQFGKPVTLSCSQTLNHNVMYWYQQKSSQAPKLLFHYYDKDFNNEADTPDNFQSRRPNTSFCFLDIRSPGLGDTAMYLCATSRDGQINEKLFFGSGTQLSVL.

V gene TRBV29-1 combines with J gene TRBJ2-3; 10 bases are shared with TRBD2. Germline assignment: CDR1 SQVTM and CDR2 ANQGSEA. The V segment lost 6 bases and the J segment 1 base; nucleotides outside the gene matches: 7. This CDR3 is built from 15 residues. The CDR3 reads CSVTRTSGGTDTQYF. CDR3 sequence (DNA): TGCAGCGTAACCCGGACTAGCGGAGGCACAGATACGCAGTATTTT.